This T cell receptor beta chain was sequenced in a study of identical twins. The study, taken as a whole, reports: Memory repertoires lacked the insertion deficit that abundant cord blood beta clonotypes showed.

MiXCR, run by TCRdb on the 5' RACE reads, gives a single entry per CDR3 protein. The data contain 240,000 or so distinct CDR3 sequences, roughly a tenth of them singletons. This clonotype appeared many times. Its specificity is not known. Sequencing used memory T cells sorted from blood. The origin of this receptor is a man in his fifties in good health.

DNA of the CDR3: TGCGCCAGCAGCCCCCTAGCGGGGAGCTCCTACGAGCAGTACTTC. Residues: CASSPLAGSSYEQYF. The chain links TRBV4-3 to TRBJ2-7, with 9 nucleotides matching TRBD2. V lost 4 bases and J lost 0; bases outside the gene matches: 4. CDR1 LGHNA and CDR2 YSLEER come from the germline V gene. This CDR3 contains 15 residues.